These 19 T cell receptor beta chains originate from one sample sequenced in a study of Ad26.COV2.S vaccination and SARS-CoV-2 variants. Measured with immunoSEQ multiplex PCR; TCRdb has only the in-frame clones, and not every one. The profile shows about 440,000 clones, around 91% of them singletons. Sample treatment: around 19 received Ad26.COV2.S at low or high dose, single or two shots; 5 received placebo; per-sample allocation not given. The samples were gathered on day 63 after the first injection of vaccine or placebo. The material sequenced was peripheral blood, taken in a trial of Ad26.COV2.S vaccine versus placebo. These receptors came from a person between 18 and 60 years old who received the Ad26.COV2.S COVID-19 vaccine or a placebo.

This chain joins TRBV7-9 and TRBJ2-1, with TRBD1 matching over 12 bases. V lost 6 bases, J lost 0 bases, and 9 bases stayed unmatched. The V gene's germline CDR1 is SEHNR and CDR2 FQNEAQ (reference sequence). The CDR3 spans 18 residues. The DNA of the CDR3 is TGTGCCAGCAGTCCAGGGACAGGGGGCTGGGCCTCCTACAATGAGCAGTTCTTC. It specifies CASSPGTGGWASYNEQFF.

The chain has TRBV9 and TRBJ2-3; 8 bases line up with TRBD2. Germline V gives CDR1 SGDLS, CDR2 YYNGEE. The ends lost 2 bases at V and 7 bases at J; junction bases unmatched: 12. The CDR3 consists of 16 residues. CDR3 nucleotides: TGTGCCAGCAGCGTCCACTCCAGCGGGAGTGGGAATACGCAGTATTTT. Translated: CASSVHSSGSGNTQYF. The whole variable domain, filled in from reference TRBV9 and TRBJ2-3, reads DSGVTQTPKHLITATGQRVTLRCSPRSGDLSVYWYQQSLDQGLQFLIQYYNGEERAKGNILERFSAQQFPDLHSELNLSSLELGDSALYFCASSVHSSGSGNTQYFGPGTRLTVL.

This clone appeared a few times. V is TRBV28 and J is TRBJ1-6; TRBD1 might be the D (5 bases). V lost 8 bases and J lost 13, with 15 bases in between. The V gene's germline CDR1 is MDHEN and CDR2 SYDVKM. This CDR3 contains 12 residues. The CDR3 nucleotides read TGTGCCAGCGGGACTCCTGCTGTGCCCCTCCACTTT. Protein product: CASGTPAVPLHF.

This chain joins TRBV6-6 and TRBJ2-7; TRBD1 aligns across 7 bases. Germline trimming cut 6 bases from V and 1 base from J; bases unmatched to any gene: 6. Germline V gene data show CDR1 as MNHNY and CDR2 as SVGAGI (reference sequence). The CDR3 consists of 14 residues. The CDR3 region is CASRHPGQSYEQYF. The CDR3 DNA reads as TGTGCCAGCAGGCACCCGGGACAGTCCTACGAGCAGTACTTC.

The J gene is TRBJ1-5, the V gene TRBV6-5; 7 bases line up with TRBD1. The CDR3 has 14 amino acids. The J segment lost 2 bases and the V segment lost 6 bases, leaving 4 bases of the junction unmatched. The germline CDR1 and CDR2 sequences are MNHEY and SVGAGI. CDR3 sequence: CASRGGVGNQPQHF. DNA of the CDR3: TGTGCCAGCAGAGGGGGCGTGGGCAATCAGCCCCAGCATTTT.

The V call is TRBV5-1, the J call TRBJ2-3; 7 bases fit TRBD1. V trimming: 0 bases; J trimming: 0 bases; junction bases outside the gene matches: 7. The CDR3 contains 17 residues. In germline, CDR1 is SGHRS, CDR2 YFSETQ. The CDR3 DNA is TGCGCCAGCAGCTTGGGACAGGGAACTGTTAGCACAGATACGCAGTATTTT. The encoded protein is CASSLGQGTVSTDTQYF.

The J gene is TRBJ2-1, the V gene TRBV7-9, with TRBD1 matching over 9 bases. The CDR3 has 13 residues. CDR1 and CDR2 from the germline V gene are SEHNR and FQNEAQ (reference sequence). Trimming removed 4 bases from V and 12 bases from J; junction bases left unmatched: 7. As DNA, the CDR3 is TGTGCCAGCAGCTCCGGGACAGGGAGGGGGCAGTTCTTC. Translation: CASSSGTGRGQFF.

This rearrangement joins TRBV24-1 to TRBJ2-5; the match to TRBD1 covers 7 bases. The CDR3 extends over 14 amino acids. Germline V gene data show CDR1 as KGHDR and CDR2 as SFDVKD. V lost 3 bases, J lost 1 base, and 1 base stayed unmatched. Written as DNA, the CDR3 is TGTGCCACCAGTGATGGGACAGTCCAAGAGACCCAGTACTTC. It translates to CATSDGTVQETQYF.

Comments on this clone: Other DNA sequences in the same sample also yield this CDR3. The J gene is TRBJ2-7, the V gene TRBV2; no clear D gene. Germline V gene sequence: CDR1 SNHLY, CDR2 FYNNEI. With 0 bases removed from V and 4 bases from J, the gap between germline ends came to 7 bases. CDR3 length equals 13 residues. CDR3 sequence reads: CASSEAVGYEQYF. DNA for the CDR3: TGTGCCAGCAGTGAAGCTGTAGGGTACGAGCAGTACTTC.

The chain has TRBV2 and TRBJ2-7; D perhaps matches TRBD1 (5 bases). CDR1 and CDR2 (germline): SNHLY, FYNNEI. The CDR3 totals 12 residues. Trimming cost V 6 bases and J 2 bases, with 8 bases left between them. The DNA of the CDR3 is TGTGCCAGCAGGGAGACAGCCTACGAGCAGTACTTC. This gives the protein CASRETAYEQYF.

The V gene is TRBV11-2, the J gene TRBJ2-7, with D hard to call. Trimming pared 4 bases from V and 11 bases from J, leaving 18 bases between. Germline lookup yields CDR1 SGHAT and CDR2 FQNNGV. CDR3 length: 13 residues. The CDR3 reads CASSSGPVGSEYF. The CDR3 nucleotides read TGTGCCAGCAGCTCAGGTCCCGTCGGTTCGGAGTACTTC.

V and J are TRBV3-1 (or the pseudogene TRBV3-2) and TRBJ1-5; no definite D call. The V end lost 0 bases, the J end lost 8 bases, and 11 bases lay between the germline ends. The CDR3 spans 14 residues. CDR1 and CDR2 (germline): LGHDT, YNNKEL (reference sequence). The CDR3 bases are TGTGCCAGCAGCCAAGATCCAGGAAGCAAGCCCCAGCATTTT. Its translation is CASSQDPGSKPQHF.

The chain recombines TRBV24-1 with TRBJ2-7; 7 bases align to TRBD1. Germline V gene lookup returns CDR1 KGHDR and CDR2 SFDVKD. After removal of 3 bases from V and 2 bases from J, the junction contained 6 bases not matched to a gene. This CDR3 spans 15 amino acids. CDR3 amino acids: CATSDHRDRPYEQYF. The CDR3 nucleotides read TGTGCCACCAGTGATCACCGGGACAGACCCTACGAGCAGTACTTC.

J is TRBJ1-1 and V is TRBV5-1; D not certain. Trimming took 6 bases from V and 7 from J, leaving 13 bases between them. The CDR3 spans 12 residues. CDR1 SGHRS and CDR2 YFSETQ come from the germline V gene. CDR3 sequence: CASKRTWDEAFF. Here the CDR3 DNA reads TGCGCCAGCAAAAGGACCTGGGATGAAGCTTTCTTT.

CDR3 region: CASSTSGHRSTGELFF. In DNA form, the CDR3 reads TGTGCCAGCAGCACCTCGGGACACCGCTCAACCGGGGAGCTGTTTTTT. J is TRBJ2-2 and V is TRBV7-9, with TRBD1 as a possible D gene (6 bases). CDR3 length equals 16 residues. Germline values: CDR1 SEHNR, CDR2 FQNEAQ (reference sequence). V gave up 5 bases and J gave up 5 bases, with 18 bases separating them.

This chain joins TRBV27 and TRBJ2-2; 8 positions match TRBD2. Germline V gene sequence: CDR1 MNHEY, CDR2 SMNVEV (reference sequence). This CDR3 region has 14 residues. J gave up 5 bases and V 6 bases, and 5 bases lay outside the gene matches. In nucleotides, the CDR3 is TGTGCCAGCAGCGAGCGGGAGAGGACCGGGGAGCTGTTTTTT. This translates into CASSERERTGELFF.

V gene TRBV19 combines with J gene TRBJ1-4; the D gene is possibly TRBD1 (5 bases). CDR3 size: 12 residues. Germline V gene sequence: CDR1 LNHDA, CDR2 SQIVND (reference sequence). V was trimmed by 9 bases and J by 4 bases, leaving 9 bases between them. CDR3 coding DNA: TGTGCCAGCCGGGACGGTAATGAAAAACTGTTTTTT. It encodes CASRDGNEKLFF. Full variable domain (rest looked up from reference TRBV19 and TRBJ1-4): DGGITQSPKYLFRKEGQNVTLSCEQNLNHDAMYWYRQDPGQGLRLIYYSQIVNDFQKGDIAEGYSVSREKKESFPLTVTSAQKNPTAFYLCASRDGNEKLFFGSGTQLSVL.

The chain carries TRBV28 and TRBJ1-3; D is undetermined. Germline CDR1 is MDHEN and CDR2 is SYDVKM. CDR3 length: 14 amino acids. With 6 bases removed from V and 1 base from J, the gap between germline ends came to 10 bases. The CDR3 DNA sequence: TGTGCCAGCAGCCCCGTGGGGTCTGGAAACACCATATATTTT. This encodes CASSPVGSGNTIYF.

The rearrangement links TRBV25-1 to TRBJ1-1; a possible D gene is TRBD1 (5 bases). The CDR3 length is 14 residues. CDR1 MGHDK and CDR2 SYGVNS come from the germline V gene. The ends were cut back, 1 base at V and 7 bases at J, with 13 bases in the middle. The CDR3 DNA sequence: TGTGCCAGCAGTGAATTTGGGACGACCCTTGAAGCTTTCTTT. Translating it yields CASSEFGTTLEAFF.